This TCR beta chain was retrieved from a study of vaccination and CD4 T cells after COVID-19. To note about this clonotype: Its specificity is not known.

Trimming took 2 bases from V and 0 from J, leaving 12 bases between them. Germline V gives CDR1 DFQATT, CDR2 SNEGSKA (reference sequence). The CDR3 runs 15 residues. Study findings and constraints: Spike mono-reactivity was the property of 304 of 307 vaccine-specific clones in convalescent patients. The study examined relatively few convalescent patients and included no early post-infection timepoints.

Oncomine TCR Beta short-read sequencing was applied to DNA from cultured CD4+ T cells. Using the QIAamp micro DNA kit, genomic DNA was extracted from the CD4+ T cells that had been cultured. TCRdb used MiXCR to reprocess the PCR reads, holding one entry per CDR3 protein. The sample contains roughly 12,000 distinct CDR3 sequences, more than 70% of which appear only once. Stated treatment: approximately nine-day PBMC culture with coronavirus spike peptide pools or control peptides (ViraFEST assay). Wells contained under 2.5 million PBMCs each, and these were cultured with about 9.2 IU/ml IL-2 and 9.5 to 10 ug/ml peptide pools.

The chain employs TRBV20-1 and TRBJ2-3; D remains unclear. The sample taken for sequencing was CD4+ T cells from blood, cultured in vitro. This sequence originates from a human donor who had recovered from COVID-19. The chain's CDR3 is CSARLGGPSTDTQYF. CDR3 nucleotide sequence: TGCAGTGCTAGACTAGGCGGCCCTAGCACAGATACGCAGTATTTT.